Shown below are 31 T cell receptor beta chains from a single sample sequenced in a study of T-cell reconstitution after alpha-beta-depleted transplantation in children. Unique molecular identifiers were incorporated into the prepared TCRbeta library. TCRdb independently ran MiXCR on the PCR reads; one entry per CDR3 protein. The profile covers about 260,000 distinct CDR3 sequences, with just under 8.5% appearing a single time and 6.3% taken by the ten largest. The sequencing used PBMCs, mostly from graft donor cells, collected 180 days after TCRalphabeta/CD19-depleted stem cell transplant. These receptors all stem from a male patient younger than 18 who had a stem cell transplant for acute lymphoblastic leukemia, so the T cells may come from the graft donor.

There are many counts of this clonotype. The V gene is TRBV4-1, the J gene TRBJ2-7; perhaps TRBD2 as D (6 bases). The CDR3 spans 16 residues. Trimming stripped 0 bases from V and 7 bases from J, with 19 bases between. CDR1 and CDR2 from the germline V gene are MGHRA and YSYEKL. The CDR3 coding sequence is TGCGCCAGCAGCCAAGAAAGAGGAGCCCGGGACTTGGAGCAGTACTTC. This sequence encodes CASSQERGARDLEQYF.

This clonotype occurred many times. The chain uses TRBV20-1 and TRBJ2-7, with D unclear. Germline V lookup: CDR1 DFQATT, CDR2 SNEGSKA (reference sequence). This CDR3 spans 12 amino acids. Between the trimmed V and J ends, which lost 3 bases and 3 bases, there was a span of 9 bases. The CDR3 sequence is CSASYRLYEQYF. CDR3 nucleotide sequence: TGCAGTGCTAGTTACCGACTCTACGAGCAGTACTTC.

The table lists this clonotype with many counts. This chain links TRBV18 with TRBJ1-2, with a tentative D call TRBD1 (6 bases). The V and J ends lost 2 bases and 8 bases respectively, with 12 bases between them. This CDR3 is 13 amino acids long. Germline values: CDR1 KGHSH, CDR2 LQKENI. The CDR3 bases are TGTGCCAGCTCACCAAGGCCAGGGGAGGGCTACACCTTC. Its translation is CASSPRPGEGYTF.

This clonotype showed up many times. CDR3 nucleotides: TGTGCCAGCAGCTTAAGGGAGTCGGGGAAAGAGACCCAGTACTTC. Translation: CASSLRESGKETQYF. The genes are TRBV7-9 and TRBJ2-5; TRBD2 is a possible D gene (5 bases). The V and J ends lost 2 bases and 3 bases respectively, with 13 bases between them. The CDR3 is 15 residues long. CDR1 and CDR2 (germline): SEHNR, FQNEAQ (reference sequence).

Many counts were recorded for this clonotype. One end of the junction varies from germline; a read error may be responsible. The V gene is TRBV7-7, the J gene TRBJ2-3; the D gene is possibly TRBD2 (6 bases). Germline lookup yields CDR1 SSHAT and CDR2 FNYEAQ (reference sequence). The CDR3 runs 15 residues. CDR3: CASSLGGVSTDTQYF. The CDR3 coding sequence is TGTGCTAGCAGCTTAGGAGGGGTCTCCACAGATACGCAGTATTTT. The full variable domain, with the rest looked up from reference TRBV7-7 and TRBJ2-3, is GAGVSQSPRYKVTKRGQDVTLRCDPISSHATLYWYQQALGQGPEFLTYFNYEAQPDKSGLPSDRFSAERPEGSISTLTIQRTEQRDSAMYRCASSLGGVSTDTQYFGPGTRLTVL.

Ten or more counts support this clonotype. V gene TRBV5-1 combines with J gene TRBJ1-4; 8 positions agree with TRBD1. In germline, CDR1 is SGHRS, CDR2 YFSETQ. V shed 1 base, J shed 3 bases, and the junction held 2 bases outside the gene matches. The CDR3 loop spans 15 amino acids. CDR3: CASSLLTGANEKLFF. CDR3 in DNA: TGCGCCAGCAGCTTGTTGACAGGGGCTAATGAAAAACTGTTTTTT.

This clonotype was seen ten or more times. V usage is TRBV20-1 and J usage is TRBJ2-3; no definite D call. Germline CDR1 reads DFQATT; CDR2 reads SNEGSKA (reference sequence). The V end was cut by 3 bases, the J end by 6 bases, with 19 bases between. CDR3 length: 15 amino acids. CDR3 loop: CSASRIVIKVDTQYF. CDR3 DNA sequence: TGCAGTGCTAGCCGTATAGTAATTAAGGTGGATACGCAGTATTTT.

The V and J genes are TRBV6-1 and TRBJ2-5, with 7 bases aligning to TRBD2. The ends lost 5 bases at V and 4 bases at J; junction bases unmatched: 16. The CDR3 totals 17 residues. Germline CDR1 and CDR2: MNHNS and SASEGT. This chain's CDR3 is CASSLLGLAVGGETQYF. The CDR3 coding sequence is TGTGCCAGCAGTCTATTGGGCCTAGCGGTCGGAGGAGAGACCCAGTACTTC.

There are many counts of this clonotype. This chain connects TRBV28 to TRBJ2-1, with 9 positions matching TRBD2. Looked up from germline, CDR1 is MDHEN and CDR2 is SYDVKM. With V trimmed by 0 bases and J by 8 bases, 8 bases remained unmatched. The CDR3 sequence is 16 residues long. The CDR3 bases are TGTGCCAGCAGTTTATGGGCGGCGGGAGGGCCCCATGAGCAGTTCTTC. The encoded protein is CASSLWAAGGPHEQFF.

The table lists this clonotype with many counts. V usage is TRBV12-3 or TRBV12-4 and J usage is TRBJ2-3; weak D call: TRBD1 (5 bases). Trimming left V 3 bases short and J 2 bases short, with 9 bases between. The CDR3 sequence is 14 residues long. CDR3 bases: TGTGCCAGCAGTTTTTGGGGCCCCACAGATACGCAGTATTTT. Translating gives CASSFWGPTDTQYF.

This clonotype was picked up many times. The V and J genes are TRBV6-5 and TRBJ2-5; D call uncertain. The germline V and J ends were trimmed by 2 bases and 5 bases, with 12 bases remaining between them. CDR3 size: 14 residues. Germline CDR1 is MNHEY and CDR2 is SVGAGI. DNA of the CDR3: TGTGCCAGCAGTTACGGCCACCCTATCGAGACCCAGTACTTC. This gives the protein CASSYGHPIETQYF.

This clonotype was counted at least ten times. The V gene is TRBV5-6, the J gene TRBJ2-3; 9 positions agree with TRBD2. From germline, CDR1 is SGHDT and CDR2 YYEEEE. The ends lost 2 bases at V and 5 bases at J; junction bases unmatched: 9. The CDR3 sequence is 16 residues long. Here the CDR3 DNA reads TGTGCCAGCAGCTTCTTTCGCGGGAGGGGGGGAGATACGCAGTATTTT. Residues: CASSFFRGRGGDTQYF.

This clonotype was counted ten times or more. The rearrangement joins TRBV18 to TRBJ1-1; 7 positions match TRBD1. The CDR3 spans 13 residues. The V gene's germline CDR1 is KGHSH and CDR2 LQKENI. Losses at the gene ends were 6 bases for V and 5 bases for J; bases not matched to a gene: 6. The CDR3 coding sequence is TGTGCCAGCTCTCTATCACAGGGGACTGAAGCTTTCTTT. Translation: CASSLSQGTEAFF.

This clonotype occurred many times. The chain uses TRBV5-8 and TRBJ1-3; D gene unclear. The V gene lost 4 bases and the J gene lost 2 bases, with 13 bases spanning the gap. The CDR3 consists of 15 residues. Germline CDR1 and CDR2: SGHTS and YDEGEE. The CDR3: CASSVRTYAGNTIYF. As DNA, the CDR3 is TGTGCCAGCAGCGTGAGGACCTATGCTGGAAACACCATATATTTT.

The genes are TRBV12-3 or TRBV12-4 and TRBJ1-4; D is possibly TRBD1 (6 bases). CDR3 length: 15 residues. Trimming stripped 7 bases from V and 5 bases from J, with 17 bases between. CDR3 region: CASTLGDTGNEKLFF. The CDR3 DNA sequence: TGTGCCAGCACCCTGGGGGACACGGGGAATGAAAAACTGTTTTTT.

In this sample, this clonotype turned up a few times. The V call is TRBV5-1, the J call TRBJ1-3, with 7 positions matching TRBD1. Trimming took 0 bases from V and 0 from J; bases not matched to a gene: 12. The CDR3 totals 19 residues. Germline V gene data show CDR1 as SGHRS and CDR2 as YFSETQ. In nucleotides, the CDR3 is TGCGCCAGCAGCTTGGGGAGAGACAGGGCCACACTCTCTGGAAACACCATATATTTT. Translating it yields CASSLGRDRATLSGNTIYF. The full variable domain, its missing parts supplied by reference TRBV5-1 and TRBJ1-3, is KAGVTQTPRYLIKTRGQQVTLSCSPISGHRSVSWYQQTPGQGLQFLFEYFSETQRNKGNFPGRFSGRQFSNSRSEMNVSTLELGDSALYLCASSLGRDRATLSGNTIYFGEGSWLTVV.

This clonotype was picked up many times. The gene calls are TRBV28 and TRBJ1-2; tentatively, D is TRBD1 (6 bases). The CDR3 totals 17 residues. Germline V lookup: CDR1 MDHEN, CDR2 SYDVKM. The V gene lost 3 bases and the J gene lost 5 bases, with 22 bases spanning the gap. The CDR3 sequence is CASSFALDSSGLYGYTF. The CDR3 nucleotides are TGTGCCAGCAGTTTTGCCCTGGACAGCTCGGGGTTATATGGCTACACCTTC.

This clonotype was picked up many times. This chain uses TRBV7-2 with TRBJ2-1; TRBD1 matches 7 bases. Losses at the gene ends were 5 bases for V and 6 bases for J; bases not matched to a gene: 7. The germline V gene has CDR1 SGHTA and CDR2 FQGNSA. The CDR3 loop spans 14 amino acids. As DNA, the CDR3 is TGTGCCAGCAGCCGAAAGACAGGGCGCAATGAGCAGTTCTTC. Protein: CASSRKTGRNEQFF.

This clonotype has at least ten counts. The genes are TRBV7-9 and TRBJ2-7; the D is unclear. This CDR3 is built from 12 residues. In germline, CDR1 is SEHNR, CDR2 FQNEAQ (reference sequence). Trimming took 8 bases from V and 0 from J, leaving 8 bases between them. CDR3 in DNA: TGTGCCAGCTCCTTTCTCTCCTACGAGCAGTACTTC. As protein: CASSFLSYEQYF.

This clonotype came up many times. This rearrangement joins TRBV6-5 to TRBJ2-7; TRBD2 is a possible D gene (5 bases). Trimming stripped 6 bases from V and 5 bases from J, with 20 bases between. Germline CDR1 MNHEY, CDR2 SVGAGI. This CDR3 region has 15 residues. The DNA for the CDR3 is TGTGCCAGCAGCATCCGGGCCCCGGGGATCCACGAGCAGTACTTC. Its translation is CASSIRAPGIHEQYF.

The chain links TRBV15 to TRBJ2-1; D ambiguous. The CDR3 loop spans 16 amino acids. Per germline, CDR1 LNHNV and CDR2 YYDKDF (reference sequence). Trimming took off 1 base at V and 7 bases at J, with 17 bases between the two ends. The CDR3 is CATSRVEVARPNEQFF. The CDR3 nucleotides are TGTGCCACCAGCAGAGTGGAAGTAGCAAGGCCAAATGAGCAGTTCTTC.

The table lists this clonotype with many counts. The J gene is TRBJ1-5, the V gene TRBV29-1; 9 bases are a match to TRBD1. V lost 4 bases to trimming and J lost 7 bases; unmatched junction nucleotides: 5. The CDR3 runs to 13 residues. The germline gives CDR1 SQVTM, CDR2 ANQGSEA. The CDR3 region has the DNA TGCAGCGTTGGATCGACAGGGGGGCAGCCCCAGCATTTT. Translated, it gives CSVGSTGGQPQHF.

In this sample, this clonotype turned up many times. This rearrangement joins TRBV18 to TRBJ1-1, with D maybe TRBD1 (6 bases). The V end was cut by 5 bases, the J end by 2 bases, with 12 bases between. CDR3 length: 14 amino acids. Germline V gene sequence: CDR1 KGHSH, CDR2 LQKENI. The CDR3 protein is CASSAQGINTEAFF. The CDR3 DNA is TGTGCCAGCTCAGCTCAGGGGATCAACACTGAAGCTTTCTTT.

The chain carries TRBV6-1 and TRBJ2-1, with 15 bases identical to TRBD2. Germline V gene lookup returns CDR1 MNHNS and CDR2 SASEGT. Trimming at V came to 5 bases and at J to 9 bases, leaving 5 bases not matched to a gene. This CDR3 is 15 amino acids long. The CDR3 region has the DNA TGTGCCAGCAGTAAAGGGACTAGCGGGAGGACTGAGCAGTTCTTC. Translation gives CASSKGTSGRTEQFF.

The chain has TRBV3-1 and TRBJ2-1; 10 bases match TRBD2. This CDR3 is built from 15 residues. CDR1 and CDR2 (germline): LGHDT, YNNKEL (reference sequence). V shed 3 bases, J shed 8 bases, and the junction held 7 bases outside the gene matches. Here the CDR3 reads CASSHLGTSVDEQFF. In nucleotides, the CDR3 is TGTGCCAGCAGCCACCTAGGGACTAGCGTAGATGAGCAGTTCTTC.

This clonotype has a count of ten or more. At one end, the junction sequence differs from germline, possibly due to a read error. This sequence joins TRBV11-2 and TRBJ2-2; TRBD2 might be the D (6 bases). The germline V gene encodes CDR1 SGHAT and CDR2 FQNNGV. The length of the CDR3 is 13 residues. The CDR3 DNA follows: TGCGCCAGCAGCTTGGCGGGAACCGGGGAGCTGTTTTTT. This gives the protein CASSLAGTGELFF.

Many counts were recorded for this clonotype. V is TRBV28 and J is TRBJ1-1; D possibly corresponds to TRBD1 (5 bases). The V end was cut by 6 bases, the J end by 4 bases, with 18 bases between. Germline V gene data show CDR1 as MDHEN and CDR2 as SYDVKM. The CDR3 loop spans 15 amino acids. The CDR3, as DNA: TGTGCCAGCAGCCGCCAAGTAGGGGTTCCCACTGAAGCTTTCTTT. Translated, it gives CASSRQVGVPTEAFF. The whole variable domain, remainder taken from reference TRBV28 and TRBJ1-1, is DVKVTQSSRYLVKRTGEKVFLECVQDMDHENMFWYRQDPGLGLRLIYFSYDVKMKEKGDIPEGYSVSREKKERFSLILESASTNQTSMYLCASSRQVGVPTEAFFGQGTRLTVV.

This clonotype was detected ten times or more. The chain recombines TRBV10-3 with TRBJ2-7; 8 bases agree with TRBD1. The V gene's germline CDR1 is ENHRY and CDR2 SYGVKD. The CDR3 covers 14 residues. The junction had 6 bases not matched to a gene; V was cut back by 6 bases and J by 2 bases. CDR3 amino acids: CAIRPGQGPYEQYF. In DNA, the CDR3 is TGTGCCATCAGACCTGGACAGGGCCCCTACGAGCAGTACTTC.

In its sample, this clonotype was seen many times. CDR3 amino acids: CASSGGLAFPDTQYF. In DNA form, the CDR3 reads TGTGCCAGCAGCGGGGGACTAGCTTTCCCAGATACGCAGTATTTT. The V call is TRBV7-2, the J call TRBJ2-3; 9 bases fit TRBD2. The CDR3 runs to 15 residues. V shed 5 bases and J 4 bases; nucleotides not matched to a gene: 7. The germline CDR1 and CDR2 sequences are SGHTA and FQGNSA.

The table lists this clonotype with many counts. The CDR3 is CSAREDRGPQNQPQHF. The DNA for the CDR3 is TGCAGTGCTAGAGAAGACAGGGGGCCGCAAAATCAGCCCCAGCATTTT. This rearrangement joins TRBV20-1 to TRBJ1-5; 10 bases fit TRBD1. V trimming: 0 bases; J trimming: 4 bases; junction bases outside the gene matches: 6. CDR1 DFQATT and CDR2 SNEGSKA come from the germline V gene (reference sequence). The CDR3 spans 16 residues.

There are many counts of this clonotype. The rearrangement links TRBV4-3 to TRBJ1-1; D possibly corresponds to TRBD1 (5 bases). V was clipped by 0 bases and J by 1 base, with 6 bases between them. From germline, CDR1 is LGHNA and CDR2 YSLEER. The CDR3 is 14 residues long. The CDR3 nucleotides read TGCGCCAGCAGCCAAGACAGGGCGAACACTGAAGCTTTCTTT. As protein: CASSQDRANTEAFF.